This T cell receptor (beta chain) stems from a study of blood T cell repertoires in COVID-19. Across the study: COVID-19 samples from acute and convalescent phases originated in the United States, Italy and Spain. The analysed material was cDNA or gDNA that came from T cells, B-cell-depleted T cells, or PBMCs.

The V gene's germline CDR1 is SGHTA and CDR2 FQGNSA. Between the trimmed V and J ends, which lost 1 base and 14 bases, there was a span of 20 bases. CDR3 length equals 14 residues. In the source study's methods: Amplification of reference gene primers was used by the study to estimate nucleated cell counts. Generated by immunoSEQ multiplex PCR, the TCRdb table keeps only in-frame clones and is missing some. V and J calls plus clone size are reproduced from that table; the DNA served to infer D and trimming. The sample contains just under 65,000 clones, around four fifths of which appear only once. This clonotype was obtained from a human donor in a cohort sampled during active COVID-19. The genes are TRBV7-2 and TRBJ1-2; D uncertain. Sample: peripheral blood. This chain's CDR3 is CASSLGNTLDSGTF. The CDR3 DNA follows: TGTGCCAGCAGCTTAGGGAACACCCTCGACTCCGGAACCTTC.